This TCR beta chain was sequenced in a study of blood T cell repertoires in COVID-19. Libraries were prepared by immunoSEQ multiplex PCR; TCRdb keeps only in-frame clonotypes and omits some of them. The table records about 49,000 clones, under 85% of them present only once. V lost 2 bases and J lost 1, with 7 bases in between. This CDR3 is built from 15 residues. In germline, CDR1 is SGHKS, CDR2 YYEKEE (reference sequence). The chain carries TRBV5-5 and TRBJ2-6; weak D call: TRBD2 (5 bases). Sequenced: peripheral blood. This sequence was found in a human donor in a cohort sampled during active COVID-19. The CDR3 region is CASSFGGSGANVLTF. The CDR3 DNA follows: TGTGCCAGCAGCTTTGGCGGGTCTGGGGCCAACGTCCTGACTTTC. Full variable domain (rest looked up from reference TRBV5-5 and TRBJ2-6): DAGVTQSPTHLIKTRGQQVTLRCSPISGHKSVSWYQQVLGQGPQFIFQYYEKEERGRGNFPDRFSARQFPNYSSELNVNALLLGDSALYLCASSFGGSGANVLTFGAGSRLTVL.